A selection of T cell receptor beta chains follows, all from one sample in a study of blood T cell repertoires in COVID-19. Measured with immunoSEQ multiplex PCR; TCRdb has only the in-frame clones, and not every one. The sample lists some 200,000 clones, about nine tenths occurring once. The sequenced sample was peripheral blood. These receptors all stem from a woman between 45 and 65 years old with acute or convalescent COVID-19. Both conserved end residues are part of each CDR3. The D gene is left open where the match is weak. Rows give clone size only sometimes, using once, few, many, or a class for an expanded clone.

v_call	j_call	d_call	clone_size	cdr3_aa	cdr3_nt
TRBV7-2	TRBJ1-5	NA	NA	CASSPRGGGQPQHF	TGTGCCAGCAGCCCAAGGGGGGGAGGTCAGCCCCAGCATTTT
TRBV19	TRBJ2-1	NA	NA	CASDGPFF	TGTGCCAGTGATGGGCCGTTCTTC
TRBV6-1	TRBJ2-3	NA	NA	CASSPGVPDTQYF	TGTGCCAGCAGTCCGGGGGTTCCAGATACGCAGTATTTT
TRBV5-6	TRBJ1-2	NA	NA	CASSLGGSDGYTF	TGTGCCAGCAGCTTGGGAGGGTCCGATGGCTACACCTTC
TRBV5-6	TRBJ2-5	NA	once	CASSLGGVQETQYF	TGTGCCAGCAGCTTGGGAGGAGTCCAAGAGACCCAGTACTTC
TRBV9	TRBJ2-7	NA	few	CASSGSSIASTYEQYF	TGTGCCAGCAGCGGTTCCTCGATAGCGTCAACCTACGAGCAGTACTTC
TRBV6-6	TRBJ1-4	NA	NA	CASSYSKGADEKLFF	TGTGCCAGCAGTTACTCGAAAGGGGCGGATGAAAAACTGTTTTTT
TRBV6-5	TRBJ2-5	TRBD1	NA	CATGQGKTQYF	TGTGCCACCGGACAGGGAAAGACCCAGTACTTC
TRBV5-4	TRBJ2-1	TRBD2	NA	CASSLSLAGAHEQFF	TGTGCCAGCAGCTTGTCACTAGCGGGAGCCCATGAGCAGTTCTTC
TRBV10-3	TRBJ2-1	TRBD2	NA	CAISEWGLAKYNEQFF	TGTGCCATCAGTGAGTGGGGACTAGCGAAGTACAATGAGCAGTTCTTC
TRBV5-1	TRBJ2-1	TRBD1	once	CASSWGQGSYNEQFF	TGCGCCAGCAGCTGGGGACAGGGCTCCTACAATGAGCAGTTCTTC
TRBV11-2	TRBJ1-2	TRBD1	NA	CASSPPWDRVDGYTF	TGTGCCAGCAGCCCCCCGTGGGACAGGGTGGATGGCTACACCTTC
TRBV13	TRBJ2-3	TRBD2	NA	CASSLLGLAGGRRTDTQYF	TGTGCCAGCAGCTTACTAGGACTAGCGGGAGGACGGCGGACAGATACGCAGTATTTT
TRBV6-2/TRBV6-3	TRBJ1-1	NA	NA	CASSYSPGGTTEAFF	TGTGCCAGCAGTTACTCGCCAGGAGGGACCACTGAAGCTTTCTTT
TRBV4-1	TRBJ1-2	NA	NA	CASSQQALSTFYYGYTF	TGCGCCAGCAGCCAACAGGCCCTGAGCACATTTTACTATGGCTACACCTTC
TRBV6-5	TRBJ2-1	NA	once	CASSYGRSGYNEQFF	TGTGCCAGCAGTTACGGCCGCTCGGGCTACAATGAGCAGTTCTTC
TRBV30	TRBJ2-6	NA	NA	CAWDKVTGANVLTF	TGTGCCTGGGACAAAGTTACTGGGGCCAACGTCCTGACTTTC
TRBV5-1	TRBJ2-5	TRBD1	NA	CASSTGQDQETQYF	TGCGCCAGCAGCACGGGACAGGACCAAGAGACCCAGTACTTC
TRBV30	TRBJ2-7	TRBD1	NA	CAWSGIGTGVSYEQYF	TGTGCCTGGAGCGGTATCGGGACAGGGGTATCCTACGAGCAGTACTTC
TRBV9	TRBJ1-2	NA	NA	CASSVTGYGYTF	TGTGCCAGCAGCGTGACAGGATATGGCTACACCTTC
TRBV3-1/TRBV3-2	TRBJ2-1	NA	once	CASSQDSSAYNEQFF	TGTGCCAGCAGCCAAGATTCTAGCGCCTACAATGAGCAGTTCTTC
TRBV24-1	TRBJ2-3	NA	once	CATSDPVGGGTDTQYF	TGTGCCACCAGTGACCCGGTTGGAGGGGGCACAGATACGCAGTATTTT
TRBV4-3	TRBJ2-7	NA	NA	CASSRNRDTSYEQYF	TGCGCCAGCAGCCGAAACCGGGACACCTCCTACGAGCAGTACTTC
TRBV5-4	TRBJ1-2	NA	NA	CASSLKWGGLVGYTF	TGTGCCAGCAGCTTGAAGTGGGGGGGGTTGGTTGGCTACACCTTC
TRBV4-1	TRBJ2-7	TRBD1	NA	CASSHSFTGQGAHYEQYF	TGCGCCAGCAGCCACTCCTTTACGGGACAGGGGGCGCATTACGAGCAGTACTTC
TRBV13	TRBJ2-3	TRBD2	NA	CASSPPFAGGGDTQYF	TGTGCCAGCAGCCCCCCCTTCGCGGGGGGGGGAGATACGCAGTATTTT
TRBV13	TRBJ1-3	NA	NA	CASSSLEQGGNTIYF	TGTGCCAGCAGCTCCCTCGAGCAGGGCGGAAACACCATATATTTT
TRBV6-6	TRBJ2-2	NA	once	CASSVLTNRPGELFF	TGTGCCAGCAGTGTGCTCACTAATCGCCCCGGGGAGCTGTTTTTT
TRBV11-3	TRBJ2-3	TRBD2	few	CAIRGARGKDSEADTQYF	TGTGCCATACGGGGTGCGCGGGGGAAGGATAGTGAGGCAGATACGCAGTATTTT
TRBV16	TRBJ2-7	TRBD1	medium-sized	CASSHSQGNEQYF	TGTGCCAGCAGCCACTCACAGGGGAACGAGCAGTACTTC
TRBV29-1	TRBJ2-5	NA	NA	CSVARQEQETQYF	TGCAGCGTAGCGAGACAGGAACAAGAGACCCAGTACTTC
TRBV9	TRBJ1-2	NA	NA	CASSTEIVGNGYTF	TGTGCCAGCAGCACGGAAATAGTCGGGAACGGCTACACCTTC
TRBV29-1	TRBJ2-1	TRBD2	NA	CSVTREGRLDEQFF	TGCAGCGTGACGCGGGAGGGCCGATTAGATGAGCAGTTCTTC
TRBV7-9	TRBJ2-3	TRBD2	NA	CASSSTTTSPSTDTQYF	TGTGCCAGCAGCTCCACCACGACTAGCCCAAGCACAGATACGCAGTATTTT
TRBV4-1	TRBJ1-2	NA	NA	CASSQFIDNSDGYTF	TGCGCCAGCAGCCAATTCATCGACAATTCGGATGGCTACACCTTC
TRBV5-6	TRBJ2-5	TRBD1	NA	CASSETGTAQETQYF	TGTGCCAGCAGCGAGACCGGGACAGCTCAAGAGACCCAGTACTTC
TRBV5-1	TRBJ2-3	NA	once	CASSLWTGTDTQYF	TGCGCCAGCAGCTTGTGGACTGGAACAGATACGCAGTATTTT
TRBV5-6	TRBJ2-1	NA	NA	CASSLVAGENEQFF	TGTGCCAGCAGCTTGGTAGCCGGGGAGAATGAGCAGTTCTTC
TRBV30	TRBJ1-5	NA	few	CAWSVSEGRQPQHF	TGTGCCTGGAGTGTCAGTGAGGGAAGACAGCCCCAGCATTTT
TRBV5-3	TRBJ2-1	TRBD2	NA	CARSPTSGRALSYNEQFF	TGTGCCAGAAGCCCGACTAGCGGGAGGGCCCTGTCCTACAATGAGCAGTTCTTC
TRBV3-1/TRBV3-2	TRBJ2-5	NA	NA	CASSPEGHETQYF	TGTGCCAGCAGCCCGGAGGGTCATGAGACCCAGTACTTC
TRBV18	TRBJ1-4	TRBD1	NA	CASSPIQGALGNEKLFF	TGTGCCAGCTCACCAATTCAGGGGGCGCTTGGTAATGAAAAACTGTTTTTT
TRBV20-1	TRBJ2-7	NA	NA	CSARSGHEQYF	TGCAGTGCTAGATCAGGCCACGAGCAGTACTTC
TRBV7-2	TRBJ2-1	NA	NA	CASSMADFSYNEQFF	TGTGCCAGCTCGATGGCGGATTTCTCCTACAATGAGCAGTTCTTC
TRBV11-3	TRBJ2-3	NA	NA	CASSPGQSVDTQYF	TGTGCCAGCAGCCCGGGTCAGTCAGTAGATACGCAGTATTTT
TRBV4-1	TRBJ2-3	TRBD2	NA	CASSPERLAGGPSADTQYF	TGCGCCAGCAGCCCGGAGAGACTAGCGGGGGGACCATCGGCAGATACGCAGTATTTT
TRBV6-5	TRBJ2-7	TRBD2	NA	CASSYSGLPLYEQYF	TGTGCCAGCAGTTACTCGGGACTACCCTTATACGAGCAGTACTTC
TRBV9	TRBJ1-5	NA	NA	CASSIDTDQPQHF	TGTGCCAGCAGCATCGACACCGATCAGCCCCAGCATTTT
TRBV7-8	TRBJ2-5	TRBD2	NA	CASSILAGMETQYF	TGTGCCAGCAGCATACTAGCGGGAATGGAGACCCAGTACTTC
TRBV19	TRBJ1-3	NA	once	CASSNSGNSGNTIYF	TGTGCCAGTAGTAATAGCGGGAACTCTGGAAACACCATATATTTT
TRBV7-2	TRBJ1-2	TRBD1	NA	CASSLFFGRGQDVYGYTF	TGTGCCAGCAGCTTATTTTTTGGCAGGGGGCAAGACGTCTATGGCTACACCTTC
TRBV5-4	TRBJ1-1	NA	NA	CASSLGVDRNTEAFF	TGTGCCAGCAGCTTAGGGGTGGACAGGAACACTGAAGCTTTCTTT
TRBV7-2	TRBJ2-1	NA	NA	CASSSETNEQFF	TGTGCCAGCAGCTCAGAGACAAATGAGCAGTTCTTC
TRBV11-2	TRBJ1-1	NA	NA	CASSLAGQRHAEAFF	TGTGCCAGCAGCTTAGCCGGACAAAGGCACGCTGAAGCTTTCTTT